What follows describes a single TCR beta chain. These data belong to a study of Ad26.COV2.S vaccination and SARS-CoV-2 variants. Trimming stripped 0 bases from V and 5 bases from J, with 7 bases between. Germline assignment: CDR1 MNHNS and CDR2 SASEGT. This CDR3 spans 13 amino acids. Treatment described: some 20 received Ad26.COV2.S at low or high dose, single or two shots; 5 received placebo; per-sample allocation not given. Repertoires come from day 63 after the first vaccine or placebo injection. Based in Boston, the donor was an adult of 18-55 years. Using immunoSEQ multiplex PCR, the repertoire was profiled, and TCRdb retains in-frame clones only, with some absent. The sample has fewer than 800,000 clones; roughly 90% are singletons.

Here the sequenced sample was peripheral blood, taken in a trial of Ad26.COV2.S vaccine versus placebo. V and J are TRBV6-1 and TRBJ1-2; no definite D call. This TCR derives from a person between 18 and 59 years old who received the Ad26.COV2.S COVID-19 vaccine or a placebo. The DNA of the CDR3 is TGTGCCAGCAGTGAAGCGCGCACATATGGCTACACCTTC. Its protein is CASSEARTYGYTF.